The 25 T cell receptor gamma chains below were found in one sample sequenced in a study of gammadelta T cells in human blood. TCRdb repeated clone calling on the RT-PCR reads with CATT. The sample holds approximately 310 gamma-chain clones, roughly 11% seen once. What was sequenced was non-Vgamma9Vdelta2 gamma-delta T cells from cord blood. The source is a newborn.

This clone was found a few times. Translating this DNA gives a protein that differs at residue 5 from the TCRdb one, which belongs to a much larger clone; a read error is likely, and the protein shown is this translation. J is TRGJ1 or TRGJ2 and V is TRGV5P. TRGV5P is a recognized pseudogene. The CDR3 sequence is 13 residues long. For the CDR3, the DNA is TGTGCCACCTGGGTCAGGCAAGATTATAAGAAACTCTTT. Amino acids: CATWVRQDYKKLF.

Remarks on this clone: A far larger clone is only one base removed, so a read error is likely. The J gene went uncalled, whereas the V gene is TRGV5. The CDR3 totals 11 residues. The germline CDR1 and CDR2 sequences are VINAFY and YDVSNSKD. The CDR3 region is CATWVGWFEIF. The CDR3, as DNA: TGTGCCACCTGGGTTGGTTGGTTCGAGATATTT.

This clone occurred a few times. A far larger clone lies a single base away; this is likely a read error. The chain recombines TRGV2 with TRGJP2. The CDR3 has 17 residues. V lost 0 bases to trimming and J lost 2 bases; unmatched junction nucleotides: 9. Germline CDR1 EGSNGY, CDR2 YDSYNSKV. This CDR3 is CATWDGLRVSSDWIKTF. In nucleotides, the CDR3 is TGTGCCACCTGGGACGGGCTGCGTGTAAGTAGTGATTGGATCAAGACGTTT.

This clone appeared a few times. The protein in TCRdb stems from a much larger clone and differs at residue 3 from this DNA's translation, likely a read error; here the protein is translated from the DNA. The gene calls are TRGV5 and TRGJP1. The CDR3 has 13 amino acids. Looked up from germline, CDR1 is VINAFY and CDR2 is YDVSNSKD. CDR3 sequence: CASWDRPGWFKIF. The CDR3 nucleotides read TGTGCCTCCTGGGACAGGCCTGGTTGGTTCAAGATATTT.

Concerning this clone itself: It differs at one base from a far larger clone, so likely a read error. The chain is built from TRGV2 and TRGJ1 or TRGJ2. CDR3 length: 13 residues. The germline gives CDR1 EGSNGY, CDR2 YDSYNSKV. In DNA form, the CDR3 reads TGCGCCACCTGGGACGGGCTCTATTATAAGAAACTCTTT. This gives the protein CATWDGLYYKKLF.

For this clone: A far larger clone is one nucleotide away, so this likely arose from a read error. The sample has other DNA sequences that encode this CDR3 too. This chain connects TRGV3 to TRGJ1 or TRGJ2. Germline CDR1 and CDR2: VTNTFY and YDVSTARD (reference sequence). CDR3 length equals 13 residues. The CDR3 region has the DNA TGTGCAACCTGGGACAGGCAAGATTATAAGAAACTCTTT. Amino acids: CATWDRQDYKKLF.

This clone was found a few times. One base separates it from a far larger clone, so it is likely a read error. V usage is TRGV2 and J usage is TRGJ1 or TRGJ2. The CDR3 length is 11 residues. The V gene's germline CDR1 is EGSNGY and CDR2 YDSYNSKV. CDR3 in amino acids: CASWDGPQKLF. The CDR3, as DNA: TGTGCCTCCTGGGACGGGCCCCAGAAACTCTTT.

This clone has more than one count but fewer than ten. It is likely a read error: a sequence one base away is far more abundant. The rearrangement joins TRGV3 to TRGJP1. Germline CDR1 reads VTNTFY; CDR2 reads YDVSTARD (reference sequence). CDR3 length: 16 amino acids. Trimming took 2 bases from V and 0 from J; bases not matched to a gene: 6. CDR3 amino acids: CATWDKPHTTGWFKIF. In DNA, the CDR3 is TGTGCCACCTGGGACAAGCCCCATACCACTGGTTGGTTCAAGATATTT.

As regards this clone: It is unclear where the CDR3 begins or ends on the DNA, so no DNA is shown, and the CDR3 is as TCRdb lists it. No V gene was called, though TRGJP1 was called as the J gene. The CDR3 comprises 18 residues, both ends counted. The chain's CDR3 is CTTVLRGIPPTTGWFKIF.

This clone is labeled as large. This chain connects TRGV2 to TRGJ1 or TRGJ2. The CDR3 length is 11 residues. Losses at the gene ends were 0 bases for V and 12 bases for J; bases not matched to a gene: 5. The germline V gene has CDR1 EGSNGY and CDR2 YDSYNSKV. The CDR3 reads CATWDGVRKLF. The CDR3 DNA sequence: TGTGCCACCTGGGACGGGGTTAGGAAACTCTTT.

As for this clone: The TCRdb protein, from a much larger clone, departs from this DNA's translation at residue 7, likely by read error; the protein shown derives from the DNA. V usage is TRGV8 and J usage is TRGJ1 or TRGJ2. Germline V gene data show CDR1 as VENAVY and CDR2 as YDSYNSRV. The CDR3 has 13 residues. Losses at the gene ends were 4 bases for V and 4 bases for J; bases not matched to a gene: 7. The CDR3 region is CATWESRYYKKLF. DNA of the CDR3: TGTGCCACCTGGGAATCTCGCTATTATAAGAAACTCTTT.

This clone was seen only a few times. This probably arose from a read error, given a far larger clone one base away. The V gene is TRGV2, the J gene TRGJ1 or TRGJ2. The CDR3 is 15 residues long. CDR1 and CDR2 (germline): EGSNGY, YDSYNSKV. V dropped 0 bases and J dropped 4; count of bases not matched to a gene: 9. CDR3 sequence (DNA): TGTGCCACCTGGGACGGGCCAGTTAAGTATTATAAGAAACTCTTT. Protein sequence: CATWDGPVKYYKKLF.

This clone is hyperexpanded within its sample. V and J are TRGV5 and TRGJ1 or TRGJ2. J lost 7 bases, V lost 9 bases, and 9 bases had no gene match. CDR3 length equals 11 residues. The V gene's germline CDR1 is VINAFY and CDR2 YDVSNSKD. The CDR3 reads CATQKSYKKLF. The DNA for the CDR3 is TGTGCCACCCAAAAATCCTATAAGAAACTCTTT.

A single count supports this clone. The protein that TCRdb holds for this DNA derives from a much larger clone and differs from the translated DNA at residue 5, which likely indicates a read error; the protein shown here is translated from the DNA. The V call is TRGV8, the J call TRGJP2. No J gene is reported in TCRdb; it was inferred here by comparing the DNA with germline. This CDR3 has 15 residues. After removal of 4 bases from V and 6 bases from J, the junction contained 11 bases not matched to a gene. In germline, CDR1 is VENAVY, CDR2 YDSYNSRV. CDR3 in DNA: TGTGCCACCTGGGAATCTCCCGATGGTGATTGGATCAAGACGTTT. Protein: CATWESPDGDWIKTF.

This clone was detected a few times. A far larger clone lies a single base away; this is likely a read error. V is TRGV2 and J is TRGJ1 or TRGJ2. Per the germline V gene, CDR1 is EGSNGY and CDR2 is YDSYNSKV. The CDR3 sequence is 15 residues long. CDR3 in DNA: TGTGCCACCTGGGACGGGTTTGTTAATTATTATAAGAACCTCTTT. Residues: CATWDGFVNYYKNLF.

The chain links TRGV3 to TRGJ1 or TRGJ2. Germline trimming cut 0 bases from V and 2 bases from J; bases unmatched to any gene: 4. The CDR3 consists of 14 residues. Per the germline V gene, CDR1 is VTNTFY and CDR2 is YDVSTARD (reference sequence). As DNA, the CDR3 is TGTGCCACCTGGGACAGGCGGGATTATTATAAGAAACTCTTT. Amino acid sequence: CATWDRRDYYKKLF.

This clone was observed a few times. It is likely a read error: a sequence one base away is far more abundant. The chain links TRGV2 to TRGJ1 or TRGJ2. Germline V lookup: CDR1 EGSNGY, CDR2 YDSYNSKV. The CDR3 consists of 11 residues. This chain's CDR3 is CATWDGRKNLF. CDR3 nucleotides: TGTGCCACCTGGGACGGGCGAAAGAATCTCTTT.

This clone is large (0.1 to 1%) within its sample. The gene calls are TRGV5 and TRGJ1 or TRGJ2. Per germline, CDR1 VINAFY and CDR2 YDVSNSKD. The CDR3 totals 15 residues. J lost 0 bases, V lost 0 bases, and 5 bases had no gene match. CDR3 sequence: CATWDRPSNYYKKLF. CDR3 nucleotides: TGTGCCACCTGGGACAGGCCATCGAATTATTATAAGAAACTCTTT.

This clone was counted only a few times. The protein in TCRdb stems from a much larger clone and differs at residue 6 from this DNA's translation, likely a read error; here the protein is translated from the DNA. The chain joins TRGV3 to TRGJ1 or TRGJ2. This CDR3 contains 13 residues. In germline, CDR1 is VTNTFY, CDR2 YDVSTARD (reference sequence). The trim removed 2 bases at V and 0 bases at J, leaving 1 base unmatched. The DNA for the CDR3 is TGTGCCACCTGGGACACGAATTATTATAAGAAACTCTTT. Its protein is CATWDTNYYKKLF.

This clone was observed a few times. Possible read error: a much larger clone is one base away. This chain uses TRGV2 with TRGJ1 or TRGJ2. CDR3 length: 12 amino acids. The V and J ends lost 0 bases and 10 bases, in that order; junction bases with no gene match: 6. Germline V gene lookup returns CDR1 EGSNGY and CDR2 YDSYNSKV. The CDR3 bases are TGTGCCACCTGGGACGGGCTACAAAAGAAACTCTTT. Residues: CATWDGLQKKLF.

Of note for this clone: A far larger clone is only one base removed, so a read error is likely. The chain recombines TRGV3 with TRGJP1. The germline CDR1 and CDR2 sequences are VTNTFY and YDVSTARD (reference sequence). This CDR3 is 15 amino acids long. Trimming removed 0 bases from V and 1 base from J; junction bases left unmatched: 2. The chain's CDR3 is CATWDRSTTGWFKIF. The CDR3 coding sequence is TGTGCCACCTGGGACAGGTCTACCACTGGTTGGTTCAAGATATTT.

Judged by abundance, this clone is large. Within the sample, other DNA sequences also encode this same CDR3. This rearrangement joins TRGV4 to TRGJ1 or TRGJ2. Germline CDR1 reads EGSTGY; CDR2 reads YDSYTSSV. After removal of 0 bases from V and 2 bases from J, the junction contained 1 base not matched to a gene. The length of the CDR3 is 13 residues. This CDR3 is CATWDGHYYKKLF. The CDR3 region has the DNA TGTGCCACCTGGGATGGGCATTATTATAAGAAACTCTTT.

This clone was recorded a few times. The genes are TRGV2 and TRGJP1. Germline assignment: CDR1 EGSNGY and CDR2 YDSYNSKV. Trimming cost V 0 bases and J 10 bases; bases outside gene matches: 17. This CDR3 comprises 17 residues. This CDR3 reads CATWDGPRVSSDWFKIF. In DNA, the CDR3 is TGTGCCACCTGGGACGGGCCGCGTGTAAGTAGTGATTGGTTCAAGATATTT.

Details on this clone: It differs at one base from a far larger clone, so likely a read error. It is unclear where the CDR3 begins or ends on the DNA, so no DNA is shown, and the CDR3 is as TCRdb lists it. The sample has other DNA sequences that encode this CDR3 too. The V gene call is TRGV10, and the J gene call is absent. TRGV10 is marked as an open reading frame, function uncertain. The CDR3 contains 31 residues when both ends are counted. The CDR3: CAAWDEVIIRNSLAVEQHWLSQVSIGRIQHF.

This clone was picked up a small number of times. A far larger clone lies a single base away; this is likely a read error. The chain has TRGV3 and TRGJP1. Germline lookup yields CDR1 VTNTFY and CDR2 YDVSTARD (reference sequence). This CDR3 is 15 amino acids long. The CDR3 DNA reads as TGTGCCGCCTGGGACAGGCCTACCACTGGTTGGTTCAAGATATTT. Its protein product is CAAWDRPTTGWFKIF.